This entry is about one T cell receptor (beta chain). The sample originates from a study of shared T cell receptors in the human thymus. Libraries were prepared by immunoSEQ multiplex PCR; TCRdb keeps only in-frame clonotypes and omits some of them. The sample lists 72,000 or so clones, about 95% occurring once. The source of this sequence is a human donor. Sequenced: thymocytes.

The DNA of the CDR3 is TGTGCCAGCAGTTCGACAGGGGGGGACACTGAAGCTTTCTTT. This translates into CASSSTGGDTEAFF. The rearrangement joins TRBV27 to TRBJ1-1; TRBD1 matches 9 bases. J gave up 3 bases and V 4 bases, and 3 bases lay outside the gene matches. CDR3 size: 14 residues. The V gene's germline CDR1 is MNHEY and CDR2 SMNVEV (reference sequence).